The entry that follows covers one TCR beta chain sequence. The sample belongs to a study of OX40 agonist ivuxolimab in advanced cancers. The method was immunoSEQ multiplex PCR; TCRdb's version includes in-frame clones alone and lacks a portion of them. The sample shows tens of thousands of clones, 92% of them seen only once. Germline V gene sequence: CDR1 GTSNPN, CDR2 SVGIG (reference sequence). The CDR3 runs 12 residues. Between the trimmed V and J ends, which lost 1 base and 4 bases, there was a span of 8 bases. This clonotype originated in an adult with an advanced solid tumor such as melanoma, head and neck, liver or kidney cancer. The chain recombines TRBV30 with TRBJ2-7, with unresolved D. Sequenced material: CD4+ or CD8+ T cells sorted from blood, taken in a trial of the OX40 agonist ivuxolimab. The DNA of the CDR3 is TGTGCCTGGAGTGGGCAGGATTACGAGCAGTACTTC. Protein: CAWSGQDYEQYF.